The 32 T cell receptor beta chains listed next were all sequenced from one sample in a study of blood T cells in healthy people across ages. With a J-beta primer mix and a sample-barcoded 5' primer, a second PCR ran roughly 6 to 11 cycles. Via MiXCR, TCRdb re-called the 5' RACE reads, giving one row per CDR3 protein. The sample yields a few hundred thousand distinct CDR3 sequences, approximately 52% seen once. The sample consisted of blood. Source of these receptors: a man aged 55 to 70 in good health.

In nucleotides, the CDR3 is TGCGCCAGCAGCCAACAGAGGGGACAGGGGGCCTCTAACTATGGCTACACCTTC. Protein: CASSQQRGQGASNYGYTF. The chain is built from TRBV4-1 and TRBJ1-2; 12 nucleotides match TRBD1. The junction had 7 bases not matched to a gene; V was cut back by 2 bases and J by 0 bases. The CDR3 extends over 18 amino acids. CDR1 MGHRA and CDR2 YSYEKL come from the germline V gene.

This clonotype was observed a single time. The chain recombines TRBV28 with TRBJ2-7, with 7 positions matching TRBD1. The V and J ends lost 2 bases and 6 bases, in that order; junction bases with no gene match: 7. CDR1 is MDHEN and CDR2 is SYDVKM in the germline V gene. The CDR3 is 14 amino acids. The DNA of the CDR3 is TGTGCCAGCAGTTTAATAGGGGGCAGGTCCGAGCAGTACTTC. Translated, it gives CASSLIGGRSEQYF. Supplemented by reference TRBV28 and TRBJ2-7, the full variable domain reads DVKVTQSSRYLVKRTGEKVFLECVQDMDHENMFWYRQDPGLGLRLIYFSYDVKMKEKGDIPEGYSVSREKKERFSLILESASTNQTSMYLCASSLIGGRSEQYFGPGTRLTVT.

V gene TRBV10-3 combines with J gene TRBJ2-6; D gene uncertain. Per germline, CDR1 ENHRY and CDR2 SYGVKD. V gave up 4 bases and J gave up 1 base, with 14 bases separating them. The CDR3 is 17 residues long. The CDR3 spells CAISAQSGRSGANVLTF. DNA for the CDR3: TGTGCCATCAGTGCGCAGTCAGGACGGTCTGGGGCCAACGTCCTGACTTTC.

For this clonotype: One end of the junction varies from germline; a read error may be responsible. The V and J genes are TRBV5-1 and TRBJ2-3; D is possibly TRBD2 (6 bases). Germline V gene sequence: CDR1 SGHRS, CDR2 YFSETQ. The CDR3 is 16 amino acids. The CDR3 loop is CASSLEGRTLTNTQYF. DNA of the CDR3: TGCGCCAGCAGCTTGGAGGGGAGGACCCTCACAAATACGCAGTATTTT. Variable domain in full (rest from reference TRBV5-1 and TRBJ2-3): KAGVTQTPRYLIKTRGQQVTLSCSPISGHRSVSWYQQTPGQGLQFLFEYFSETQRNKGNFPGRFSGRQFSNSRSEMNVSTLELGDSALYLCASSLEGRTLTNTQYFGPGTRLTVL.

The CDR3 region has the DNA TGTGCCAGCAGCTTAACGGGGGCGGATGGAGAGACCCAGTACTTC. As protein: CASSLTGADGETQYF. The rearrangement links TRBV7-3 to TRBJ2-7, with D possibly TRBD1 on 6 matching bases. The end of the DNA is better explained by TRBJ2-5, so the J call may be wrong. The CDR3 is 15 amino acids. The V gene's germline CDR1 is SGHTA and CDR2 FQGTGA.

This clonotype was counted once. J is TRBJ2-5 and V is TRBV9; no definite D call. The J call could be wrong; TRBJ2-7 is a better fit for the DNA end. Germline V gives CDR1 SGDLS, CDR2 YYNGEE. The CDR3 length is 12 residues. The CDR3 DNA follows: TGTGCCAGCAGCGCCTCAGACTACGAGCAGTACTTC. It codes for CASSASDYEQYF.

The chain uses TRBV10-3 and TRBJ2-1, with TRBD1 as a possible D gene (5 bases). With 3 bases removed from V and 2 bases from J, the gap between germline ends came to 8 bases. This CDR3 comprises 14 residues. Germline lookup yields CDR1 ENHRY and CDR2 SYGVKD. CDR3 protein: CAISDQGTYNEQFF. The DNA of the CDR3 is TGTGCCATCAGTGACCAGGGAACCTACAATGAGCAGTTCTTC.

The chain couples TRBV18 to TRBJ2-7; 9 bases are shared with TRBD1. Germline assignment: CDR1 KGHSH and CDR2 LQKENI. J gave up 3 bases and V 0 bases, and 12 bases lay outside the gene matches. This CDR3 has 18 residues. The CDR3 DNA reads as TGTGCCAGCTCACCACCCTTCGGACAGGGGTTTGAACGCTACGAGCAGTACTTC. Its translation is CASSPPFGQGFERYEQYF.

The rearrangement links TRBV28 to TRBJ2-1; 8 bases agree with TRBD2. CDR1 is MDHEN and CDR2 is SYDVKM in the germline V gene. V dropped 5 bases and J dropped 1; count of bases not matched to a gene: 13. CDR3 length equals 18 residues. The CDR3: CASSISSGRGPSYNEQFF. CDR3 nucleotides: TGTGCCAGCAGTATCTCTAGCGGGCGGGGCCCTTCCTACAATGAGCAGTTCTTC. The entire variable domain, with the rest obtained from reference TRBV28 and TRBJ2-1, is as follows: DVKVTQSSRYLVKRTGEKVFLECVQDMDHENMFWYRQDPGLGLRLIYFSYDVKMKEKGDIPEGYSVSREKKERFSLILESASTNQTSMYLCASSISSGRGPSYNEQFFGPGTRLTVL.

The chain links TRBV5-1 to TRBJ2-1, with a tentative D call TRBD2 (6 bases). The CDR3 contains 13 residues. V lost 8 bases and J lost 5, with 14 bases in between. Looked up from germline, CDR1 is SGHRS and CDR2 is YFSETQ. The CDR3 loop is CASFSGLNNEQFF. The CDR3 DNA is TGCGCCAGTTTTAGCGGCCTCAACAATGAGCAGTTCTTC.

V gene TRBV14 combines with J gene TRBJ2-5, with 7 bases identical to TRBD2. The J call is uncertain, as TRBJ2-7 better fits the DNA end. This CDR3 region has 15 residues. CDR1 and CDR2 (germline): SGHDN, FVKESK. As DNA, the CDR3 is TGTGCCAGCAGCCGGGAGGGGACTACCGTCGGCGAGCAGTACTTC. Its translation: CASSREGTTVGEQYF.

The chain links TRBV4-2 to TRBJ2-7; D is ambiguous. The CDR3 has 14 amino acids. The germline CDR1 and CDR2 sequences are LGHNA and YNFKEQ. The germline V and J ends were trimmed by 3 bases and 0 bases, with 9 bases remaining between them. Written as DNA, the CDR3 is TGTGCCAGCAGCCAGATCCGGTCCTCCTACGAGCAGTACTTC. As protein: CASSQIRSSYEQYF.

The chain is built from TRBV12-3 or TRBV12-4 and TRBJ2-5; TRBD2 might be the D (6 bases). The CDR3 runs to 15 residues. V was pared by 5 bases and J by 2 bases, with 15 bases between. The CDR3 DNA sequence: TGTGCCAGCAGTCCACCCGGGGGTAGTCAAGAGACCCAGTACTTC. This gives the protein CASSPPGGSQETQYF.

CDR3 loop: CASSPLKPRKSEKLFF. CDR3 bases: TGTGCCAGCAGCCCTCTGAAGCCCCGAAAGAGCGAAAAACTGTTTTTT. The chain joins TRBV3-1 to TRBJ1-4; D is undetermined. Trimming pared 4 bases from V and 8 bases from J, leaving 20 bases between. CDR1 is LGHDT and CDR2 is YNNKEL in the germline V gene (reference sequence). The CDR3 extends over 16 amino acids.

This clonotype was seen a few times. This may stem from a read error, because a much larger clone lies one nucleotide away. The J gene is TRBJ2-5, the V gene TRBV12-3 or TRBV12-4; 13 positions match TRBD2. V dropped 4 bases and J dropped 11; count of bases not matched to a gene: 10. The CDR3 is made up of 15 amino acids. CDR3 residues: CASSSRLAGGGGQYF. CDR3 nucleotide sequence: TGTGCCAGCAGTTCACGACTAGCGGGAGGCGGGGGGCAGTACTTC.

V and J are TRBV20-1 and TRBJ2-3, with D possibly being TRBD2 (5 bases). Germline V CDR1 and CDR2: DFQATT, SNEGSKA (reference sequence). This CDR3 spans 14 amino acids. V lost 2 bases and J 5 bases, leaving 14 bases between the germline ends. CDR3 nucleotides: TGCAGTGCTAGACTAAGCGCCGGAGGAGATACGCAGTATTTT. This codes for CSARLSAGGDTQYF.

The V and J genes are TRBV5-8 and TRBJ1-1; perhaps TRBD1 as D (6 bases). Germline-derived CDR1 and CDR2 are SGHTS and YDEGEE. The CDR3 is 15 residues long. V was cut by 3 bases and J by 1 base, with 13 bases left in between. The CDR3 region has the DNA TGTGCCAGCAGCTCGAGGGGGGGAAAGAACACTGAAGCTTTCTTT. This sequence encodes CASSSRGGKNTEAFF.

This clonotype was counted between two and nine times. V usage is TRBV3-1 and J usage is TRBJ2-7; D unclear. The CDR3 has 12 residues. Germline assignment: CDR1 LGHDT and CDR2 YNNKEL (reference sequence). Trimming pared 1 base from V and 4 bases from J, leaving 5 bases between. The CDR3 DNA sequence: TGTGCCAGCAGCCAAGGGGCTTACGAGCAGTACTTC. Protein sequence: CASSQGAYEQYF.

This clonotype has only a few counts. The CDR3 DNA reads as TGTGCCTGGAGTGACGGCGAGACCCAGTACTTC. Its translation is CAWSDGETQYF. This chain joins TRBV30 and TRBJ2-5; the D is unclear. Germline-derived CDR1 and CDR2 are GTSNPN and SVGIG (reference sequence). Trimming took 1 base from V and 5 from J, leaving 5 bases between them. The CDR3 loop spans 11 amino acids.

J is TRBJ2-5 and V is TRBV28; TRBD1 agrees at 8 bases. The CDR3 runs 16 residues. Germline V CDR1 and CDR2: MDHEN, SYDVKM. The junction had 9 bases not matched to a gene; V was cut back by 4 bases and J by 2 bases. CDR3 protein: CASSSTGAGGQETQYF. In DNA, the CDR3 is TGTGCCAGCAGTTCGACAGGGGCCGGAGGACAAGAGACCCAGTACTTC.

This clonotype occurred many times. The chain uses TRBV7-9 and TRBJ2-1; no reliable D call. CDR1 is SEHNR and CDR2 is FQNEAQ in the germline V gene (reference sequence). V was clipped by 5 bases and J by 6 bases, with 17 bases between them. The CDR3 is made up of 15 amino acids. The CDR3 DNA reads TGTGCCAGCAGCCTCCCCCGGCGACTTGGCAATGAGCAGTTCTTC. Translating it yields CASSLPRRLGNEQFF.

The CDR3 DNA sequence: TGCGCCAGCAGCTTGGGACAGACCTACAATGAGCAGTTCTTC. The encoded protein is CASSLGQTYNEQFF. The chain combines TRBV5-1 with TRBJ2-1; tentative D call: TRBD1 (5 bases). The germline gives CDR1 SGHRS, CDR2 YFSETQ. The CDR3 consists of 14 residues. V was trimmed by 0 bases and J by 2 bases, leaving 6 bases between them. Full variable domain (remainder filled in from reference TRBV5-1 and TRBJ2-1): KAGVTQTPRYLIKTRGQQVTLSCSPISGHRSVSWYQQTPGQGLQFLFEYFSETQRNKGNFPGRFSGRQFSNSRSEMNVSTLELGDSALYLCASSLGQTYNEQFFGPGTRLTVL.

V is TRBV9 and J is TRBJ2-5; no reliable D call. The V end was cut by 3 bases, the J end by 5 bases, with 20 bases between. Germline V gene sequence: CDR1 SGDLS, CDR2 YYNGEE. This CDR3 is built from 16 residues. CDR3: CASSEGTLLYGETQYF. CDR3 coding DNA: TGTGCCAGCAGCGAGGGTACTCTCCTTTACGGGGAGACCCAGTACTTC.

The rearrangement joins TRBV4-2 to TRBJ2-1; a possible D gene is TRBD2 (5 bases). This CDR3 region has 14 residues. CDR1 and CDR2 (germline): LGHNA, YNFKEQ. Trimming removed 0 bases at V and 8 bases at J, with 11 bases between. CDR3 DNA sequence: TGTGCCAGCAGCCAAGAGGTAGATAGCGATGAGCAGTTCTTC. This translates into CASSQEVDSDEQFF.

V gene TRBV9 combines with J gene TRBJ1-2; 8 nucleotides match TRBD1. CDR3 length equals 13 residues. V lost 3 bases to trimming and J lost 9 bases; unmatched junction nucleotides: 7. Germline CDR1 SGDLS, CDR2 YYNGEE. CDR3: CASSAGQGRSYTF. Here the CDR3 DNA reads TGTGCCAGCAGCGCCGGACAGGGACGGAGCTACACCTTC.

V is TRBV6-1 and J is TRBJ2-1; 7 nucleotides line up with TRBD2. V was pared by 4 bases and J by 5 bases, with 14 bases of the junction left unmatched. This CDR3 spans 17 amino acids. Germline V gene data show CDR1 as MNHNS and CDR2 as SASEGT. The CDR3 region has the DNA TGTGCCAGCAGTGTCCAAACCAACCGGGGAGGGGACAATGAGCAGTTCTTC. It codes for CASSVQTNRGGDNEQFF.

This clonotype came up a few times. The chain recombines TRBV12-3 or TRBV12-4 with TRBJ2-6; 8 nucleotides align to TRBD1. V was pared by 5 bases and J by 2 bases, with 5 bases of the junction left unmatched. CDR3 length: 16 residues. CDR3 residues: CASSRQGATGANVLTF. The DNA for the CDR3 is TGTGCCAGCAGTCGGCAGGGGGCAACTGGGGCCAACGTCCTGACTTTC.

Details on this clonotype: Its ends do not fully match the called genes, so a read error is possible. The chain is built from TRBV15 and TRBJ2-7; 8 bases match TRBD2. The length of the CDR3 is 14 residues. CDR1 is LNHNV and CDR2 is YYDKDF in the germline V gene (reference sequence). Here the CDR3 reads CTTSTQRETSEQYF. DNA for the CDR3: TGTACCACCAGCACCCAGCGGGAGACGAGCGAGCAGTACTTC.

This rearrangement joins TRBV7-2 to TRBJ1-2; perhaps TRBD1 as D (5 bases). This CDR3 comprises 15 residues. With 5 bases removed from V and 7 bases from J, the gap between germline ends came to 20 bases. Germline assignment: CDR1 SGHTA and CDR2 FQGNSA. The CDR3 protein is CASSGTRSTGGGYTF. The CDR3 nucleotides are TGTGCCAGCAGCGGCACCAGGTCCACGGGGGGTGGCTACACCTTC.

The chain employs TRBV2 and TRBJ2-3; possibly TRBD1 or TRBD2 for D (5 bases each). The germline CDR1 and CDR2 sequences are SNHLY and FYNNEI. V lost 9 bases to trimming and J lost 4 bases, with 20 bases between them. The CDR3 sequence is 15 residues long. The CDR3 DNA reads TGTGCCAGTCAACAGGAGGTGGGGTCCGCAGATACGCAGTATTTT. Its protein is CASQQEVGSADTQYF.

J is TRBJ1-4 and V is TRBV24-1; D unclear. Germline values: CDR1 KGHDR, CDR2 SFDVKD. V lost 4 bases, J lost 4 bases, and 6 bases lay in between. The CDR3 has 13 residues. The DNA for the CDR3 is TGTGCCACCAGTGAAGGATATAATGAAAAACTGTTTTTT. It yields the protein CATSEGYNEKLFF.

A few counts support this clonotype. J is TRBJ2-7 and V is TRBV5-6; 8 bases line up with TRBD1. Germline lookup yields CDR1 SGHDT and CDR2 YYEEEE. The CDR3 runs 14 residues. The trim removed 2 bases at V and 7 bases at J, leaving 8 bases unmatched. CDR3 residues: CASSFRGTGGEQYF. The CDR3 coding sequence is TGTGCCAGCAGCTTCCGCGGGACAGGCGGGGAGCAGTACTTC.